The present T cell receptor beta chain was sequenced within a study of shared clonotypes between healthy human individuals. Memory CD4+ cells were the fraction left after CD45RA+ naive selection. Concerning this clone itself: Antigen: not known.

Study-level results: Blood was the only sampled material, and tissue repertoires likely differ. A reduction in generation probabilities was seen for non-shared clonotypes relative to those shared by all four donors.

Using immunoSEQ multiplex PCR, the repertoire was profiled, and TCRdb retains in-frame clones only, with some absent. Of 2 million to 2.5 million clones detected, under 95% appear once; the ten largest clones hold around 0.35%. The CDR3 totals 14 residues. V shed 6 bases and J 1 base; nucleotides not matched to a gene: 5. Germline V gives CDR1 MNHEY, CDR2 SMNVEV (reference sequence). The rearrangement uses TRBV27 and TRBJ2-5, with 7 bases fitting TRBD1. The material sequenced was naive CD4+ T cells from PBMCs. Subset denoted: CD45RA+ positively selected. The origin of this receptor is a man between 18 and 29 years old in good health. Some clones in this sample may be carry-over from other donors' samples. CDR3 DNA sequence: TGTGCCAGCAGCACGGGACAGCGCCAAGAGACCCAGTACTTC. Protein sequence: CASSTGQRQETQYF.